Sequencing of this T cell receptor beta chain was carried out in a study of TIL therapy for anti-PD-1-resistant metastatic lung cancer. At the level of the study: Median patient age was almost 55, ranging roughly 38-75 years. Whole-study findings and limits: Many TIL product clones were absent from baseline tumor, suggesting clonal contraction. Compared with baseline intratumoral T cells, expanded TIL cultures were more clonal and less diverse (approximately 6% vs 31%).

The immunoSEQ assay was v3. Sequencing used immunoSEQ multiplex PCR; TCRdb keeps in-frame clones, though not all of them. The table shows 9,500 to 15,000 clones, with roughly 63% occurring only once. Comments on this clone: The target antigen is unknown.

The time point is: pre-treatment sample, taken before nivolumab and TIL therapy. Most excised metastases sampled were pleural nodules or supraclavicular lymph nodes. Progressing patients received lymphodepletion, expanded TIL infusion and IL-2. Germline CDR1 MNHEY, CDR2 SMNVEV (reference sequence). V was pared by 3 bases and J by 3 bases, with 8 bases between. This CDR3 spans 13 amino acids. The V and J genes are TRBV27 and TRBJ1-1; no reliable D call. The receptor was isolated from a person aged 25-85 years with non-small cell lung cancer. The material sequenced was tumor tissue, taken at baseline. CDR3 sequence reads: CASSFFRDTEAFF. The CDR3 region has the DNA TGTGCCAGCAGTTTCTTTCGGGACACTGAAGCTTTCTTT.